A selection of T cell receptor beta chains follows, all from one sample in a study of monozygotic twins with inflammatory bowel disease. No DNA is given; TCRdb re-called the 5' RACE reads and lists each CDR3 protein once. The sample holds approximately 100,000 distinct CDR3 sequences. Sequencing was performed on blood. The receptor set was obtained from a human donor with ulcerative colitis or Crohn's disease, or a healthy co-twin of an affected twin (not recorded which). Both conserved end residues are part of each CDR3. The order of the fields is V gene, J gene, CDR3 length, CDR3 protein.

TRBV6-6,TRBJ2-7,14,CASSSTDRAYEQYF
TRBV28,TRBJ2-2,16,CASSPRLAGALGELFF
TRBV5-1,TRBJ2-7,15,CASSFDSGSLYDQYF
TRBV7-2,TRBJ1-1,16,CASSSWSGGRRTEAFF
TRBV20-1,TRBJ2-5,16,CSASRGQGARQETQYF
TRBV19,TRBJ1-1,15,CASSGSFIVGTEAFF
TRBV5-1,TRBJ1-2,14,CASRYGQSNYGYTF
TRBV5-6,TRBJ2-7,13,CASSSDRFHEQYF
TRBV12-3/TRBV12-4,TRBJ2-7,14,CASSTGLGFYEQYF
TRBV20-1,TRBJ2-1,13,CSAQGAIANEQFF
TRBV7-2,TRBJ1-5,14,CASSSNNGNQPQHF
TRBV27,TRBJ2-7,13,CASSFRDLREQYF
TRBV11-2,TRBJ2-3,18,CASSLGFGWGLKTDTQYF
TRBV18,TRBJ1-2,13,CASSPDESYGYTF
TRBV6-5,TRBJ2-7,17,CASSYSKQREAPHEQYF
TRBV6-5,TRBJ2-7,14,CASSSGTAYYEQYF
TRBV7-3,TRBJ1-1,13,CASSLQENTEAFF
TRBV5-1,TRBJ2-5,16,CASSLEGLAVQETQYF
TRBV28,TRBJ2-5,15,CASSVAGEYQETQYF
TRBV16,TRBJ1-4,12,CASSQVTEDLFF
TRBV7-2,TRBJ2-7,14,CASSPHRGSYEQYF
TRBV19,TRBJ1-5,14,CASSIGGRNQPQHF
TRBV20-1,TRBJ1-5,14,CSASFTGPNQPQHF
TRBV5-6,TRBJ2-7,16,CASSLEQGNVPYEQYF
TRBV19,TRBJ1-5,18,CASSIPGQGRSSNQPQHF
TRBV5-6,TRBJ1-1,14,CASGWDRGTTEAFF
TRBV12-3/TRBV12-4,TRBJ1-6,16,CASSPPPQGAGSPLHF
TRBV7-6,TRBJ1-6,12,CASSLGASPLHF
TRBV7-2,TRBJ2-7,14,CASSPTAGGTEQYF
TRBV28,TRBJ2-1,13,CASSRRTYNEQFF
TRBV4-2,TRBJ2-6,18,CASSQDQGALAGANVLTF
TRBV5-1,TRBJ2-2,14,CASSPGTATGELFF
TRBV20-1,TRBJ1-5,14,CSARAGTPNQPQHF
TRBV5-6,TRBJ2-5,14,CASSFDMGQETQYF
TRBV19,TRBJ2-1,14,CASSRLAGGLEQFF
TRBV5-1,TRBJ2-2,14,CASTLAGSPGELFF
TRBV12-3/TRBV12-4,TRBJ1-4,16,CASSLIAQGGGEKLFF
TRBV10-2,TRBJ2-6,15,CASSFQGSGANVLTF
TRBV29-1,TRBJ1-1,11,CSVGGPTEAFF
TRBV6-5,TRBJ1-2,13,CASRDSQSYGYTF
TRBV12-3/TRBV12-4,TRBJ2-5,14,CASSPGRTVLTQYF
TRBV18,TRBJ1-1,13,CATITAVNTEAFF
TRBV12-3/TRBV12-4,TRBJ1-6,16,CASSLARTGGSSPLHF
TRBV30,TRBJ1-5,17,CAWRPTVPLASNQPQHF
TRBV28,TRBJ2-4,15,CASSLVEGFKNIQYF
TRBV20-1,TRBJ1-5,14,CSATPPLGEQPQHF
TRBV7-2,TRBJ2-5,14,CASSLVGLQETQYF
TRBV27,TRBJ1-2,13,CASSFSGVRGYTF
TRBV20-1,TRBJ1-5,16,CSAREPTGGEWQPQHF
TRBV20-1,TRBJ1-5,17,CSADVRDRGYSNQPQHF
TRBV10-3,TRBJ2-3,17,CAISEGTSGLRTDTQYF
TRBV5-1,TRBJ2-1,16,CASSLVRDPLYNEQFF
TRBV7-2,TRBJ2-7,12,CASQGNPYEQYF
TRBV12-3/TRBV12-4,TRBJ2-3,14,CASSADSSTDTQYF
TRBV6-6,TRBJ2-5,13,CASAGGAKGTQYF
TRBV20-1,TRBJ2-1,15,CSARVGASSYNEQFF
TRBV12-3/TRBV12-4,TRBJ2-7,14,CASSGLGGLYEQYF
TRBV6-1,TRBJ1-4,16,CASKKETKLVAEKLFF
TRBV10-3,TRBJ1-6,12,CATQSNNSPLHF
TRBV21-1,TRBJ1-3,15,CASSKLGRRGNTIYF